This T cell receptor beta chain was captured in a study of cytomegalovirus exposure and HLA in healthy donors. About this clone: Other nucleotide sequences in the sample specify the same CDR3.

This CDR3 is 12 amino acids long. V was clipped by 5 bases and J by 8 bases, with 12 bases between them. Germline V lookup: CDR1 SNHLY, CDR2 FYNNEI. It was with 60 Vbeta and 13 Jbeta primers that the PCR ran. Assay: immunoSEQ multiplex PCR; the TCRdb copy retains only in-frame clones and omits some. The data contain around 69,000 clones, approximately 67% of them singletons. The sequence derives from a man aged 40-50 years in good health and CMV-seropositive. This chain uses TRBV2 with TRBJ1-1, with a weak D call TRBD1 (6 bases). Input material: PBMCs. CDR3 protein: CASSSQGGEAFF. CDR3 nucleotide sequence: TGTGCCAGCAGTTCACAGGGCGGGGAAGCTTTCTTT.